This T cell receptor (beta chain) was observed in a study of blood T cell repertoires in COVID-19. Study overall: T cells, B-cell-depleted T cells, or PBMCs supplied cDNA or gDNA.

V shed 4 bases, J shed 0 bases, and the junction held 3 bases outside the gene matches. The CDR3 covers 15 residues. The germline V gene encodes CDR1 SGHRS and CDR2 YFSETQ. This clone has just one count. In the study's own analysis: Quantification of nucleated cells was approximated via reference gene primer amplification. The table came from immunoSEQ multiplex PCR; TCRdb's copy has only in-frame clones and leaves some out. V, J and clone size were drawn from that table, and D and trimming were deduced from the DNA. Altogether about 110,000 clones are present, about three quarters being singletons, with the ten largest covering about a sixth.

The sequence was collected from a woman of 80 years or more with active or convalescent COVID-19. The rearrangement joins TRBV5-1 to TRBJ1-3; 8 nucleotides agree with TRBD1. Sequencing was done on a sample of peripheral blood. The CDR3 loop reads CASSRDRNSGNTIYF. CDR3 DNA sequence: TGCGCCAGCAGCAGGGACAGGAACTCTGGAAACACCATATATTTT.